Included here is one TCR beta chain sequence, with context. Antigen unknown. RNA transcripts served as the template for amplifying TCR beta CDR3 regions. HTBI primers were the set used in a first-round RT-PCR of the TCR CDR3. TCRdb re-called the multiplex PCR reads through MiXCR, storing one row per CDR3 protein. The repertoire holds 450,000 to 600,000 distinct CDR3 sequences, with 15% to 20% as singletons. CDR1 and CDR2 (germline): SGHRS, YFSETQ. V shed 4 bases and J 4 bases; nucleotides not matched to a gene: 14. The CDR3 is made up of 17 amino acids. This record belongs to a study of T cells in Graves' hyperthyroidism and ophthalmopathy. Study-wide results and limits: The model identified upcoming ophthalmopathy a median approximately 6.4 months ahead of onset.

The sequence was collected from a man in his forties with Graves' ophthalmopathy. The sample consisted of blood. The gene calls are TRBV5-1 and TRBJ2-3; 8 bases align to TRBD2. This CDR3 reads CASSRAGAGYGADTQYF. The CDR3 nucleotides are TGCGCCAGCAGCCGAGCGGGAGCGGGTTATGGCGCAGATACGCAGTATTTT.